These 7 T cell receptor beta chains came from one sample sequenced in a study of blood T cell repertoires in COVID-19. Only in-frame clones appear in the TCRdb table, and some are missing; sequencing was by immunoSEQ multiplex PCR. Of 20,000 or so clones in the sample, around nine tenths were seen once. Sequenced material: peripheral blood. The source is a human donor in a cohort sampled during active COVID-19.

V usage is TRBV19 and J usage is TRBJ1-2, with no clear D. Germline V gene lookup returns CDR1 LNHDA and CDR2 SQIVND (reference sequence). Trimming cost V 3 bases and J 7 bases, with 12 bases left between them. The CDR3 is made up of 13 amino acids. The CDR3 sequence is CASSIPPVRGYTF. The DNA of the CDR3 is TGTGCCAGTAGTATCCCCCCAGTTCGTGGCTACACCTTC.

The chain uses TRBV4-2 and TRBJ2-5; unclear D gene. Germline lookup yields CDR1 LGHNA and CDR2 YNFKEQ. The germline V and J ends were trimmed by 4 bases and 0 bases, with 9 bases remaining between them. CDR3 length: 14 residues. CDR3 loop: CASSRQKYQETQYF. The CDR3 bases are TGTGCCAGCAGCCGACAAAAGTACCAAGAGACCCAGTACTTC.

The chain couples TRBV7-8 to TRBJ2-5; 9 bases are a match to TRBD2. CDR1 SGHVS and CDR2 FQNEAQ come from the germline V gene. The CDR3 consists of 18 residues. V gave up 2 bases and J gave up 6 bases; unmatched junction bases: 16. DNA of the CDR3: TGTGCCAGCAGCTTACTTAGCGGGAGCGCCTCCACCTCCAAGACCCAGTACTTC. Its translation is CASSLLSGSASTSKTQYF.

V and J are TRBV11-1 and TRBJ2-3; D unresolved. The CDR3 loop spans 12 amino acids. Trimming cost V 5 bases and J 2 bases, with 5 bases left between them. Germline CDR1 and CDR2: SGHAT and FQDESV (reference sequence). The CDR3 loop is CASSPNTDTQYF. The CDR3, as DNA: TGTGCCAGCAGCCCAAACACAGATACGCAGTATTTT.

The J gene is TRBJ2-1, the V gene TRBV11-2; D unclear. The CDR3 spans 15 residues. Germline V gene sequence: CDR1 SGHAT, CDR2 FQNNGV. Trimming took 1 base from V and 8 from J, leaving 15 bases between them. The CDR3 nucleotides are TGTGCCAGCAGCTTAGGTCTCGGTAGAGCCCATGAGCAGTTCTTC. Amino acids: CASSLGLGRAHEQFF. Full variable domain (missing parts from reference TRBV11-2 and TRBJ2-1): EAGVAQSPRYKIIEKRQSVAFWCNPISGHATLYWYQQILGQGPKLLIQFQNNGVVDDSQLPKDRFSAERLKGVDSTLKIQPAKLEDSAVYLCASSLGLGRAHEQFFGPGTRLTVL.

This chain uses TRBV20-1 with TRBJ1-2, with 8 bases matching TRBD1. The V gene end was trimmed by 1 base and the J gene end by 14 bases; junction bases not matched to a gene: 6. This CDR3 comprises 11 residues. CDR1 is DFQATT, CDR2 SNEGSKA, per germline (reference sequence). The CDR3 protein is CSARVGTGYTF. CDR3 bases: TGCAGTGCTAGAGTTGGGACAGGATATACCTTC.

This clone occurred once. The J gene is TRBJ1-2, the V gene TRBV5-1; no reliable D call. CDR3 size: 15 residues. The germline V gene has CDR1 SGHRS and CDR2 YFSETQ. V lost 1 base and J lost 7, with 17 bases in between. CDR3 sequence reads: CASSLQPGDISGYTF. CDR3 in DNA: TGCGCCAGCAGCTTGCAACCGGGAGATATAAGTGGCTACACCTTC.